This T cell receptor beta chain came from a study of identical twins. General study results and limits: Among monozygotic twins, out-of-frame TCR alpha sharing exceeded what models predicted. Cross-sectional statistics, not tracking of the same donors, supported the conclusions.

Points on this clonotype: Antigen specificity is unknown.

Trimming took 9 bases from V and 4 from J, leaving 14 bases between them. This CDR3 is 13 amino acids long. From germline, CDR1 is MRHNA and CDR2 SNTAGT. cDNA carried unique molecular identifiers, and a universal primer site was added by template switching. TCRdb redid the calling of the 5' RACE reads with MiXCR, one entry per CDR3 protein. This repertoire shows 250,000 to 350,000 distinct CDR3 sequences, less than 9% found once; its top ten account for roughly 2.1%. The same data also went into a second study, on yellow fever vaccine responses in identical twins.

The sequence came from a woman aged 18-30 years in good health. The rearrangement links TRBV6-4 to TRBJ2-3; D is unclear. Input material: memory (CD45RO+) T cells sorted from blood. DNA of the CDR3: TGTGCCAGTTCCACAAGGCCGTCAGATACGCAGTATTTT. This encodes CASSTRPSDTQYF.